The TCR beta chain described here comes from a study of blood T cell repertoires in COVID-19. This clone was seen more than once but under ten times. CDR3 length equals 14 residues. Germline V CDR1 and CDR2: SNHLY, FYNNEI. V lost 6 bases, J lost 6 bases, and 8 bases stayed unmatched. The data were produced by immunoSEQ multiplex PCR, yet TCRdb's version contains in-frame clones alone and is incomplete. Of over 30,000 clones listed, 77% are singletons. Sample: peripheral blood. The chain links TRBV2 to TRBJ1-5; TRBD1 matches 7 bases. The TCR comes from a human donor in a cohort sampled during active COVID-19. CDR3 sequence (DNA): TGTGCCAGCAGCCGAGGGGGCTCGGGTCAGCCCCAGCATTTT. Its translation: CASSRGGSGQPQHF.